This is a list of T cell receptor beta chains from one sample in a study of blood T cell repertoires in COVID-19. Clones were read by immunoSEQ multiplex PCR, and TCRdb kept only the in-frame ones, dropping some. The sample records 150,000 to 200,000 clones, about three quarters being singletons. Sequences were obtained from peripheral blood. Receptors originate from a woman of 80 years or more with active or convalescent COVID-19. CDR3s include the opening cysteine and the closing phenylalanine or tryptophan. Fields, in order: J gene, V gene, clone size, CDR3 protein. Size values are once, few and many counts, or a class for expanded clones, and some rows have none.

j_gene: TRBJ1-1; v_gene: TRBV11-2; abundance: -; CDR3aa: CASSFPRTGGLTEAFF
j_gene: TRBJ2-2; v_gene: TRBV28; abundance: -; CDR3aa: CASRESLGQGRNTGELFF
j_gene: TRBJ2-1; v_gene: TRBV2; abundance: -; CDR3aa: CASREGYEQFF
j_gene: TRBJ1-2; v_gene: TRBV27; abundance: once; CDR3aa: CASSFAGFNYGYTF
j_gene: TRBJ1-2; v_gene: TRBV4-2; abundance: -; CDR3aa: CASSQPRQAYGYTF
j_gene: TRBJ1-3; v_gene: TRBV6-1; abundance: -; CDR3aa: CASSETQGSSGNTIYF
j_gene: TRBJ1-4; v_gene: TRBV7-9; abundance: -; CDR3aa: CASSSQGTEKLFF
j_gene: TRBJ2-7; v_gene: TRBV14; abundance: -; CDR3aa: CASSGTGGFYEQYF
j_gene: TRBJ1-5; v_gene: TRBV25-1; abundance: -; CDR3aa: CASSEDNHQPQHF
j_gene: TRBJ2-7; v_gene: TRBV28; abundance: -; CDR3aa: CASRYGTGEFHEQYF
j_gene: TRBJ2-7; v_gene: TRBV25-1; abundance: -; CDR3aa: CASSAEYEQYF
j_gene: TRBJ2-2; v_gene: TRBV2; abundance: -; CDR3aa: CATRTSGGANTGELFF
j_gene: TRBJ1-1; v_gene: TRBV28; abundance: -; CDR3aa: CASSLAGMVPEAFF
j_gene: TRBJ1-1; v_gene: TRBV6-5; abundance: -; CDR3aa: CASSYSRGTEAFF
j_gene: TRBJ2-7; v_gene: TRBV29-1; abundance: -; CDR3aa: CSGAGYQYGEQYF
j_gene: TRBJ1-1; v_gene: TRBV28; abundance: -; CDR3aa: CAHPGTGGKKGGENTEAFF
j_gene: TRBJ1-2; v_gene: TRBV30; abundance: -; CDR3aa: CAWSPGTALYGYTF
j_gene: TRBJ2-3; v_gene: TRBV6-1; abundance: -; CDR3aa: CASSGYRLEETDTQYF
j_gene: TRBJ2-5; v_gene: TRBV2; abundance: -; CDR3aa: CASRADRGYYNSQETQYF
j_gene: TRBJ1-1; v_gene: TRBV28; abundance: -; CDR3aa: CASILDRAPVNTEAFF
j_gene: TRBJ1-5; v_gene: TRBV5-1; abundance: -; CDR3aa: CASSPGQANQPQHF
j_gene: TRBJ2-3; v_gene: TRBV2; abundance: -; CDR3aa: CASSAGLPPSTDTQYF
j_gene: TRBJ1-1; v_gene: TRBV7-2; abundance: -; CDR3aa: CASSLERRGNTEAFF
j_gene: TRBJ2-5; v_gene: TRBV2; abundance: many; CDR3aa: CASSTSTGYGTQYF
j_gene: TRBJ2-7; v_gene: TRBV19; abundance: -; CDR3aa: CASSIDWDTAYEQYF
j_gene: TRBJ1-5; v_gene: TRBV19; abundance: -; CDR3aa: CASSIGYRGSSNQPQHF
j_gene: TRBJ2-7; v_gene: TRBV28; abundance: -; CDR3aa: CASSPQDRDEQYF
j_gene: TRBJ1-2; v_gene: TRBV27; abundance: -; CDR3aa: CASSSQSTGGGYGYTF
j_gene: TRBJ2-3; v_gene: TRBV5-1; abundance: -; CDR3aa: CASSPLVGGATDTQYF
j_gene: TRBJ1-2; v_gene: TRBV28; abundance: -; CDR3aa: CASSLQVRGGYGYTF
j_gene: TRBJ1-6; v_gene: TRBV5-1; abundance: once; CDR3aa: CASSVGLDRANSPLHF
j_gene: TRBJ1-2; v_gene: TRBV3-1/TRBV3-2; abundance: -; CDR3aa: CASSQDDRGRKGYTF
j_gene: TRBJ1-1; v_gene: TRBV7-9; abundance: -; CDR3aa: CASSPWTTGTEAFF
j_gene: TRBJ2-1; v_gene: TRBV28; abundance: once; CDR3aa: CASSLKFAGHYSYNEQFF
j_gene: TRBJ2-4; v_gene: TRBV7-2; abundance: -; CDR3aa: CASSTTGGKNIQYF
j_gene: TRBJ2-7; v_gene: TRBV28; abundance: -; CDR3aa: CASSFTGGGYEQYF
j_gene: TRBJ1-2; v_gene: TRBV4-1; abundance: -; CDR3aa: CASSLPGTGVGGYTF
j_gene: TRBJ2-1; v_gene: TRBV15; abundance: -; CDR3aa: CATSRTRGYNEQFF
j_gene: TRBJ2-7; v_gene: TRBV28; abundance: many; CDR3aa: CASSSSGSYEQYF
j_gene: TRBJ1-1; v_gene: TRBV13; abundance: -; CDR3aa: CASRPEGNTEAFF
j_gene: TRBJ1-6; v_gene: TRBV15; abundance: -; CDR3aa: CATSRVNRDNSPLHF
j_gene: TRBJ1-1; v_gene: TRBV12-3/TRBV12-4; abundance: -; CDR3aa: CASRQGSTTEAFF
j_gene: TRBJ2-2; v_gene: TRBV5-8; abundance: -; CDR3aa: CASSWFRGANTGELFF
j_gene: TRBJ1-6; v_gene: TRBV13; abundance: -; CDR3aa: CASSLGAGLGSPLHF
j_gene: TRBJ1-1; v_gene: TRBV2; abundance: once; CDR3aa: CASSERTGNTEAFF
j_gene: TRBJ2-7; v_gene: TRBV15; abundance: -; CDR3aa: CATSRVQGGSYEQYF
j_gene: TRBJ1-4; v_gene: TRBV6-1; abundance: -; CDR3aa: CASSEALGGDEKLFF
j_gene: TRBJ2-7; v_gene: TRBV7-2; abundance: -; CDR3aa: CASSEGLAGVYEQYF
j_gene: TRBJ1-3; v_gene: TRBV2; abundance: -; CDR3aa: CASTPNTFSGNTIYF
j_gene: TRBJ1-2; v_gene: TRBV5-1; abundance: -; CDR3aa: CASSFAEDGYTF
j_gene: TRBJ1-1; v_gene: TRBV4-1; abundance: -; CDR3aa: CASNHFDRGRRNTEAFF
j_gene: TRBJ2-5; v_gene: TRBV10-1; abundance: -; CDR3aa: CASSEGGKETQYF
j_gene: TRBJ1-2; v_gene: TRBV6-5; abundance: -; CDR3aa: CASRYTGGNYGYTF